This passage covers 20 T cell receptor beta chains from one sample sequenced in a study of breast tumors, draining lymph nodes, adjacent tissues. Breast cancer patients provided tissue from their axillary draining lymph nodes. TCRdb re-called the multiplex PCR reads through MiXCR, storing one row per CDR3 protein. The sample has 150,000 to 200,000 distinct CDR3 sequences, about 30% seen once; the top ten hold about 4.5%. The sequencing input was axillary lymph node tissue. The receptors stem from a female donor with breast cancer. Some clones in this sample may be carry-over from other donors' samples.

At least ten counts were recorded for this clonotype. The CDR3 nucleotides are TGTGCCAGCAGCTTAAACAGGGGAGGAGATGAGCAGTTCTTC. This sequence encodes CASSLNRGGDEQFF. V and J are TRBV7-9 and TRBJ2-1; maybe TRBD1 (7 bases). CDR3 length: 14 residues. Germline V lookup: CDR1 SEHNR, CDR2 FQNEAQ (reference sequence). Trimming left V 2 bases short and J 8 bases short, with 13 bases between.

This clonotype was seen more than once but under ten times. This chain connects TRBV5-4 to TRBJ1-2; D gene uncertain. The CDR3 contains 10 residues. Trimming shortened V by 0 bases and J by 13 bases, and 7 bases separated the two germline ends. The germline CDR1 and CDR2 sequences are SGHNT and YYREEE (reference sequence). CDR3 loop: CASSLGAGTF. The CDR3 nucleotides are TGTGCCAGCAGCTTGGGGGCCGGCACCTTC.

In this sample, this clonotype turned up many times. The genes are TRBV6-6 and TRBJ2-7, with 12 bases identical to TRBD2. J gave up 6 bases and V 7 bases, and 7 bases lay outside the gene matches. This CDR3 comprises 14 residues. Germline lookup yields CDR1 MNHNY and CDR2 SVGAGI (reference sequence). The CDR3 reads CASMLAGGLSEQYF. CDR3 bases: TGTGCCAGCATGCTAGCGGGAGGGCTATCCGAGCAGTACTTC.

This clonotype was counted many times. The rearrangement links TRBV5-6 to TRBJ1-4; D is ambiguous. CDR1 and CDR2 from the germline V gene are SGHDT and YYEEEE. The V gene lost 6 bases and the J gene lost 3 bases, with 15 bases spanning the gap. The CDR3 sequence is 15 residues long. DNA of the CDR3: TGTGCCAGCACCGTGGCGCCAGGTCCTAATGAAAAACTGTTTTTT. It encodes CASTVAPGPNEKLFF.

This clonotype appeared many times. The chain carries TRBV5-7 and TRBJ2-7, with 9 bases matching TRBD2. TRBV5-7 belongs to the ORF category, with a function that is uncertain. This CDR3 region has 15 residues. Losses at the gene ends were 2 bases for V and 7 bases for J; bases not matched to a gene: 10. For the CDR3, the DNA is TGTGCCAGCAGCTTAAGCGGGAGGACCCGCGGGGAGCAGTACTTC. Amino acid sequence: CASSLSGRTRGEQYF.

The chain carries TRBV30 and TRBJ2-2; 9 bases are shared with TRBD2. This CDR3 contains 15 residues. With 0 bases clipped from V and 6 bases from J, the junction kept 5 bases outside the gene matches. Per germline, CDR1 GTSNPN and CDR2 SVGIG (reference sequence). The CDR3 is CAWSVPSGASGELFF. DNA for the CDR3: TGTGCCTGGAGTGTACCTAGCGGGGCTTCCGGGGAGCTGTTTTTT.

Comments on this clonotype: A much larger clone sits a single nucleotide away, making a read error possible. The genes are TRBV7-2 and TRBJ1-2; maybe TRBD1 (5 bases). Per the germline V gene, CDR1 is SGHTA and CDR2 is FQGNSA. The CDR3 length is 15 residues. The CDR3 loop is CASSLQQGVITGYPF. The CDR3 DNA reads as TGTGCCAGCAGCCTCCAGCAAGGGGTCATAACGGGCTACCCCTTC.

This clonotype has only a few counts. This sequence may be a read error, since a much larger clone differs from it by one base. This sequence joins TRBV6-6 and TRBJ2-7; D unresolved. The V end was cut by 5 bases, the J end by 3 bases, with 20 bases between. The CDR3 is 16 amino acids. Looked up from germline, CDR1 is MNHNY and CDR2 is SVGAGI (reference sequence). The chain's CDR3 is CASSQHYGRAVYEQYF. As DNA, the CDR3 is TGTGCCAGCAGTCAACACTACGGACGGGCCGTCTACGAGCAGTACTTC.

About this clonotype: One end of the junction does not line up with germline, which may come from a read error. V and J are TRBV11-3 and TRBJ2-2; tentative D call: TRBD2 (5 bases). The CDR3 spans 13 residues. Per germline, CDR1 SGHNT and CDR2 YENEEA. The CDR3 DNA reads TGTGCTAGCATTTACGGAAACACCGGGGAGCTGCTTTTT. This gives the protein CASIYGNTGELLF.

Many counts were recorded for this clonotype. This sequence joins TRBV11-3 and TRBJ2-7, with 10 nucleotides matching TRBD1. Germline V gene lookup returns CDR1 SGHNT and CDR2 YENEEA. This CDR3 is built from 17 residues. Trimming took 4 bases from V and 2 from J; bases not matched to a gene: 11. For the CDR3, the DNA is TGTGCCAGCAGCTACCGAATTGGGACAGGGGCCACCTACGAGCAGTACTTC. It yields the protein CASSYRIGTGATYEQYF.

This clonotype was recorded many times. The chain uses TRBV11-3 and TRBJ2-5; D may correspond to TRBD1 or TRBD2 (6 bases each). The CDR3 extends over 17 amino acids. V dropped 1 base and J dropped 1 base, with 16 bases sitting between them. Germline V lookup: CDR1 SGHNT, CDR2 YENEEA. Here the CDR3 reads CASSLGDRWDSQETQYF. Written as DNA, the CDR3 is TGTGCCAGCAGCTTAGGTGACAGGTGGGACTCCCAAGAGACCCAGTACTTC.

Remarks on this clonotype: A clone one base away is much larger, so this may be a read error. This rearrangement joins TRBV11-1 to TRBJ1-2, with 9 bases that match TRBD1. The CDR3 contains 16 residues. Germline V gives CDR1 SGHAT, CDR2 FQDESV (reference sequence). Here the CDR3 reads CAGSSSGTGHRYGYTF. CDR3 nucleotide sequence: TGTGCCGGCAGCTCCTCCGGGACAGGGCACCGGTATGGCTACACCTTC. Variable domain in full (rest from reference TRBV11-1 and TRBJ1-2): EAEVAQSPRYKITEKSQAVAFWCDPISGHATLYWYRQILGQGPELLVQFQDESVVDDSQLPKDRFSAERLKGVDSTLKIQPAELGDSAMYLCAGSSSGTGHRYGYTFGSGTRLTVV.

Remarks on this clonotype: A clone one base away is much larger, so this may be a read error. This rearrangement joins TRBV6-6 to TRBJ1-6; D is unresolved. This CDR3 contains 11 residues. Germline V gene sequence: CDR1 MNHNY, CDR2 SVGAGI (reference sequence). V was clipped by 6 bases and J by 10 bases, with 7 bases between them. The CDR3 coding sequence is TGTGCCAGCAGGCTACGCTCACCCCTCCACTTT. This codes for CASRLRSPLHF.

The rearrangement links TRBV18 to TRBJ1-4; 8 nucleotides line up with TRBD1. Germline V gene sequence: CDR1 KGHSH, CDR2 LQKENI. J was trimmed by 6 bases and V by 6 bases; bases with no gene match: 3. The CDR3 length is 13 residues. Here the CDR3 reads CASSLTGDEKLFF. The CDR3 DNA sequence: TGTGCCAGCTCCCTGACAGGGGATGAAAAACTGTTTTTT.

At least ten counts were recorded for this clonotype. The chain uses TRBV7-2 and TRBJ2-1, with D unclear. The germline CDR1 and CDR2 sequences are SGHTA and FQGNSA. The ends were cut back, 3 bases at V and 10 bases at J, with 7 bases in the middle. This CDR3 has 11 amino acids. DNA of the CDR3: TGTGCCAGCAGCTTGTCGGAGGAGCAGTTCTTC. This gives the protein CASSLSEEQFF.

V is TRBV24-1 and J is TRBJ2-2, with 9 bases identical to TRBD1. Germline V gives CDR1 KGHDR, CDR2 SFDVKD. V shed 10 bases, J shed 1 base, and the junction held 6 bases outside the gene matches. CDR3 size: 15 residues. CDR3 amino acids: CATSRTGENTGELFF. CDR3 DNA: TGTGCCACATCGCGGACAGGGGAGAACACCGGGGAGCTGTTTTTT.

Points on this clonotype: Being one base from a much bigger clone, this may be a read error. The chain carries TRBV4-2 and TRBJ2-7, with D perhaps TRBD1 or TRBD2 (5 bases each). This CDR3 is 17 amino acids long. CDR1 and CDR2 from the germline V gene are LGHNA and YNFKEQ. V dropped 2 bases and J dropped 2 bases, with 19 bases sitting between them. CDR3 coding DNA: TGTGCCAGCAGCCAACCGGGGCCCCCTGCGCCCGCCTACGAGCAGTACTTC. Amino acid sequence: CASSQPGPPAPAYEQYF.

About this clonotype itself: A much bigger clone sits one base away, suggesting this may be a read error. The chain joins TRBV7-9 to TRBJ2-1; D is unresolved. The V gene's germline CDR1 is SEHNR and CDR2 FQNEAQ (reference sequence). V was shortened by 7 bases and J by 6 bases, with 16 bases between the two germline ends. CDR3 length: 14 amino acids. CDR3 loop: CASNPGFLTNEQFF. Written as DNA, the CDR3 is TGTGCCAGCAACCCTGGCTTTTTGACCAATGAGCAGTTCTTC.

The sample holds many counts of this clonotype. V and J are TRBV18 and TRBJ1-5; D is ambiguous. V was pared by 2 bases and J by 4 bases, with 15 bases between. The CDR3 has 16 residues. Germline lookup yields CDR1 KGHSH and CDR2 LQKENI. The CDR3 loop is CASSPYKADLNQPQHF. The CDR3 coding sequence is TGTGCCAGCTCACCATATAAGGCAGATCTAAATCAGCCCCAGCATTTT.

The table lists this clonotype with many counts. The gene calls are TRBV5-6 and TRBJ2-2; possibly TRBD1 or TRBD2 for D (5 bases each). CDR3 length equals 15 residues. CDR1 is SGHDT and CDR2 is YYEEEE in the germline V gene. V was trimmed by 1 base and J by 6 bases, leaving 13 bases between them. The CDR3 region is CASSLFSSGPGELFF. CDR3 bases: TGTGCCAGCAGCTTGTTTAGCTCGGGGCCCGGGGAGCTGTTTTTT.